Following are 30 T cell receptor beta chains from one sample sequenced in a study of blood T cell repertoires in COVID-19. TCRdb's copy holds only in-frame clones and misses some; the assay was immunoSEQ multiplex PCR. The data show about 220,000 clones, 80% to 90% seen once. Sequenced material: peripheral blood. Receptor source: a man in his fifties or sixties with active or convalescent COVID-19.

The chain combines TRBV4-2 with TRBJ2-5; TRBD1 aligns across 10 bases. The V segment lost 2 bases and the J segment 4 bases; nucleotides outside the gene matches: 7. CDR1 is LGHNA and CDR2 is YNFKEQ in the germline V gene. The CDR3 is 16 residues long. This CDR3 is CASSQSAGTGVETQYF. DNA for the CDR3: TGTGCCAGCAGCCAATCCGCCGGGACAGGGGTAGAGACCCAGTACTTC.

The chain is built from TRBV7-9 and TRBJ1-4; D may be TRBD1 (5 bases). Germline assignment: CDR1 SEHNR and CDR2 FQNEAQ (reference sequence). The CDR3 has 16 amino acids. V was trimmed by 2 bases and J by 8 bases, leaving 18 bases between them. The CDR3 region is CASSLKVTGVKEKLFF. CDR3 in DNA: TGTGCCAGCAGCTTAAAGGTTACGGGGGTTAAGGAAAAACTGTTTTTT.

This clone turned up a few times. This chain joins TRBV15 and TRBJ2-3; 8 bases line up with TRBD2. This CDR3 contains 17 residues. CDR1 and CDR2 (germline): LNHNV, YYDKDF (reference sequence). V trimming: 0 bases; J trimming: 7 bases; junction bases outside the gene matches: 12. CDR3: CATSRDVGGGPRNTQYF. CDR3 nucleotide sequence: TGTGCCACCAGCAGAGACGTCGGGGGGGGCCCCAGGAATACGCAGTATTTT.

This sequence joins TRBV2 and TRBJ2-1; D is unresolved. CDR3 length: 14 amino acids. V shed 2 bases and J shed 2 bases, with 7 bases lying between them. CDR1 is SNHLY and CDR2 is FYNNEI in the germline V gene. CDR3 coding DNA: TGTGCCAGCAGTGAAAGAACAGCCTACAATGAGCAGTTCTTC. Translated: CASSERTAYNEQFF.

The gene calls are TRBV4-3 and TRBJ1-6, with D perhaps TRBD1 (5 bases). CDR1 LGHNA and CDR2 YSLEER come from the germline V gene. The CDR3 extends over 15 amino acids. The V gene lost 3 bases and the J gene lost 7 bases, with 13 bases spanning the gap. CDR3 nucleotides: TGCGCCAGCAGCCAGGATGGGGGGGTGAATTCACCCCTCCACTTT. Protein product: CASSQDGGVNSPLHF.

The CDR3 loop is CASSVGALNTEAFF. CDR3 bases: TGTGCCAGCAGCGTAGGGGCGCTGAACACTGAAGCTTTCTTT. This rearrangement joins TRBV9 to TRBJ1-1; D ambiguous. V was cut by 0 bases and J by 0 bases, with 6 bases left in between. The CDR3 contains 14 residues. Germline V gene data show CDR1 as SGDLS and CDR2 as YYNGEE.

The chain links TRBV28 to TRBJ1-2, with D possibly being TRBD1 (5 bases). Between the trimmed V and J ends, which lost 6 bases and 4 bases, there was a span of 15 bases. The CDR3 is 14 residues long. CDR1 and CDR2 (germline): MDHEN, SYDVKM. As DNA, the CDR3 is TGTGCCAGCAGGTCCCCGGACACCTCCTATGGCTACACCTTC. This sequence encodes CASRSPDTSYGYTF.

In its sample, this clone was seen once. The genes are TRBV19 and TRBJ2-3, with 11 bases that match TRBD1. The germline V gene has CDR1 LNHDA and CDR2 SQIVND (reference sequence). V dropped 5 bases and J dropped 4; count of bases not matched to a gene: 8. The CDR3 totals 16 residues. This CDR3 is CASSARDRGLADTQYF. CDR3 coding DNA: TGTGCCAGTAGTGCCCGGGACAGGGGGTTGGCAGATACGCAGTATTTT.

J is TRBJ2-5 and V is TRBV6-2 or TRBV6-3; TRBD1 might be the D (6 bases). The CDR3 is 16 amino acids. Germline CDR1 and CDR2: MNHEY and SVGEGT. V lost 6 bases to trimming and J lost 3 bases, with 20 bases between them. The CDR3 sequence: CASSRSQGNWEETQYF. The CDR3 region has the DNA TGTGCCAGCAGCCGATCTCAGGGGAATTGGGAAGAGACCCAGTACTTC.

This chain uses TRBV27 with TRBJ2-5, with a tentative D call TRBD1 (5 bases). Per the germline V gene, CDR1 is MNHEY and CDR2 is SMNVEV (reference sequence). Trimming removed 6 bases from V and 5 bases from J, with 13 bases in between. This CDR3 is 13 amino acids long. CDR3 sequence (DNA): TGTGCCAGCAGCTCAGGGAACTCGGAGACCCAGTACTTC. The encoded protein is CASSSGNSETQYF.

The chain couples TRBV2 to TRBJ1-1; tentatively, D is TRBD1 (5 bases). The CDR3 is 14 residues long. CDR1 and CDR2 from the germline V gene are SNHLY and FYNNEI. Trimming took off 4 bases at V and 4 bases at J, with 13 bases between the two ends. The CDR3 is CASSAGGSITEAFF. The CDR3 nucleotides are TGTGCCAGCAGTGCGGGGGGGTCGATCACTGAAGCTTTCTTT.

The J gene is TRBJ2-1, the V gene TRBV29-1; 13 bases match TRBD2. CDR1 and CDR2 (germline): SQVTM, ANQGSEA. Trimming cost V 3 bases and J 3 bases; bases outside gene matches: 5. The CDR3 spans 16 residues. Written as DNA, the CDR3 is TGCAGCGTTGAGGGACTAGCGGGAAGGGTCTACAATGAGCAGTTCTTC. The encoded protein is CSVEGLAGRVYNEQFF.

The genes are TRBV19 and TRBJ2-1; D gene uncertain. Germline lookup yields CDR1 LNHDA and CDR2 SQIVND (reference sequence). The CDR3 consists of 14 residues. V was pared by 8 bases and J by 6 bases, with 17 bases between. The CDR3, as DNA: TGTGCCAGTGCCCCTTCCCTAAGTGGCAATGAGCAGTTCTTC. This codes for CASAPSLSGNEQFF.

V and J are TRBV28 and TRBJ1-3, with 7 bases that match TRBD1. V dropped 6 bases and J dropped 7; count of bases not matched to a gene: 12. The V gene's germline CDR1 is MDHEN and CDR2 SYDVKM. This CDR3 is 15 amino acids long. The CDR3 spells CASRSHDRVRNTIYF. Here the CDR3 DNA reads TGTGCCAGCAGATCTCACGACAGGGTGCGGAACACCATATATTTT.

The rearrangement joins TRBV14 to TRBJ2-5, with D perhaps matching TRBD1 (6 bases). Trimming cost V 4 bases and J 5 bases, with 20 bases left between them. CDR3 length equals 16 residues. Germline lookup yields CDR1 SGHDN and CDR2 FVKESK. The CDR3 reads CASSLQQGRWLETQYF. The CDR3, as DNA: TGTGCCAGCAGCCTTCAACAGGGAAGGTGGTTGGAGACCCAGTACTTC.

The CDR3 region is CASSALGVGNEKLFF. The CDR3 nucleotides read TGCGCCAGCAGCGCGCTAGGGGTGGGAAATGAAAAACTGTTTTTT. The gene calls are TRBV5-1 and TRBJ1-4, with D possibly matching TRBD1 (5 bases). The CDR3 covers 15 residues. V was pared by 4 bases and J by 5 bases, with 15 bases between. Germline V CDR1 and CDR2: SGHRS, YFSETQ.

The chain employs TRBV12-3 or TRBV12-4 and TRBJ1-2, with D perhaps matching TRBD1 (6 bases). The CDR3 runs 12 residues. Trimming stripped 6 bases from V and 7 bases from J, with 12 bases between. CDR3 bases: TGTGCCAGCAGGGCCCAGGGGTCTGGCTACACCTTC. Amino acids: CASRAQGSGYTF.

This chain uses TRBV10-3 with TRBJ2-1, with a weak D call TRBD2 (6 bases). V shed 6 bases and J shed 8 bases, with 8 bases lying between them. The CDR3 has 11 residues. Per germline, CDR1 ENHRY and CDR2 SYGVKD. For the CDR3, the DNA is TGTGCCATCAGCGGGGGAGATGAGCAGTTCTTC. Protein: CAISGGDEQFF.

J is TRBJ2-5 and V is TRBV7-2, with 9 bases fitting TRBD1. Trimming cost V 7 bases and J 5 bases; bases outside gene matches: 8. CDR3 length: 14 residues. In germline, CDR1 is SGHTA, CDR2 FQGNSA. CDR3 protein: CASIPTGGRETQYF. The CDR3 DNA reads TGTGCCAGCATCCCGACAGGGGGTCGGGAGACCCAGTACTTC.

The rearrangement joins TRBV27 to TRBJ2-1; D ambiguous. The CDR3 has 13 amino acids. V dropped 3 bases and J dropped 10 bases, with 13 bases sitting between them. The V gene's germline CDR1 is MNHEY and CDR2 SMNVEV (reference sequence). CDR3 coding DNA: TGTGCCAGCAGTTTCACGCTGATCGGGGAGCAGTTCTTC. Its protein product is CASSFTLIGEQFF.

This rearrangement joins TRBV9 to TRBJ2-1; TRBD2 might be the D (5 bases). Trimming removed 1 base from V and 4 bases from J, with 9 bases in between. This CDR3 has 14 amino acids. Looked up from germline, CDR1 is SGDLS and CDR2 is YYNGEE. The CDR3 reads CASSVSRGYNEQFF. The CDR3 DNA is TGTGCCAGCAGCGTAAGCCGGGGTTACAATGAGCAGTTCTTC.

This clone was observed a single time. The rearrangement joins TRBV5-1 to TRBJ1-3; 9 nucleotides line up with TRBD1. The CDR3 runs to 17 residues. The J segment lost 2 bases and the V segment lost 0 bases, leaving 6 bases of the junction unmatched. Germline loops: CDR1 SGHRS, CDR2 YFSETQ. The CDR3 reads CASSLGGQGTAGNTIYF. CDR3 nucleotides: TGCGCCAGCAGCTTGGGAGGACAGGGGACCGCTGGAAACACCATATATTTT.

The rearrangement links TRBV7-2 to TRBJ1-2; TRBD1 matches at 7 bases. The CDR3 spans 15 residues. Germline-derived CDR1 and CDR2 are SGHTA and FQGNSA. V lost 5 bases, J lost 3 bases, and 9 bases stayed unmatched. CDR3 region: CASSLTPGQHYGYTF. CDR3 DNA sequence: TGTGCCAGCAGCCTAACTCCGGGACAGCACTATGGCTACACCTTC.

The rearrangement links TRBV6-2 or TRBV6-3 to TRBJ2-2; 7 nucleotides agree with TRBD1. Germline trimming cut 2 bases from V and 6 bases from J; bases unmatched to any gene: 6. CDR1 and CDR2 (germline): MNHEY, SVGEGT. The CDR3 totals 15 residues. In nucleotides, the CDR3 is TGTGCCAGCAGTTACAGGGGGCCTTATGCCGGGGAGCTGTTTTTT. This codes for CASSYRGPYAGELFF.

The CDR3, as DNA: TGTGCCAGCAGCCCACAGGGAACTGGGACTAGGCCCGAGCAGTTCTTC. Translated: CASSPQGTGTRPEQFF. This sequence joins TRBV7-2 and TRBJ2-1; 8 nucleotides align to TRBD2. The CDR3 has 16 amino acids. Germline V gene lookup returns CDR1 SGHTA and CDR2 FQGNSA. V lost 5 bases and J lost 10; bases outside the gene matches: 16.

The V call is TRBV9, the J call TRBJ1-6; TRBD1 might be the D (6 bases). CDR1 and CDR2 (germline): SGDLS, YYNGEE. Trimming took off 6 bases at V and 3 bases at J, with 10 bases between the two ends. This CDR3 is 14 amino acids long. CDR3 in amino acids: CASNRGNYNSPLHF. The CDR3 nucleotides are TGTGCCAGCAATAGGGGGAACTATAATTCACCCCTCCACTTT.

This chain uses TRBV5-1 with TRBJ2-2, with a weak D call TRBD1 (5 bases). V dropped 0 bases and J dropped 5 bases, with 11 bases sitting between them. The CDR3 is 15 residues long. Germline V gene sequence: CDR1 SGHRS, CDR2 YFSETQ. The CDR3 sequence: CASSLVQKGTGELFF. CDR3 sequence (DNA): TGCGCCAGCAGCTTGGTCCAGAAGGGGACCGGGGAGCTGTTTTTT.

V gene TRBV5-5 combines with J gene TRBJ1-4; no reliable D call. V was shortened by 3 bases and J by 4 bases, with 19 bases between the two germline ends. The CDR3 runs 17 residues. From germline, CDR1 is SGHKS and CDR2 YYEKEE (reference sequence). CDR3 DNA: TGTGCCAGCAGCTCGAGATCGGGAGGATGGGGTAATGAAAAACTGTTTTTT. Translated: CASSSRSGGWGNEKLFF.

CDR3 nucleotides: TGTGCCAGCAGCCCACCCCCCAGACTAGCAGTCTTTAATGAGCAGTTCTTC. As protein: CASSPPPRLAVFNEQFF. This chain connects TRBV7-9 to TRBJ2-1; 7 positions agree with TRBD2. This CDR3 contains 17 residues. CDR1 SEHNR and CDR2 FQNEAQ come from the germline V gene (reference sequence). V was pared by 5 bases and J by 7 bases, with 17 bases of the junction left unmatched.

This sequence joins TRBV6-2 or TRBV6-3 and TRBJ2-3, with TRBD1 identical over 7 bases. The germline V gene encodes CDR1 MNHEY and CDR2 SVGEGT. With V trimmed by 2 bases and J by 0 bases, 2 bases remained unmatched. The CDR3 sequence is 15 residues long. CDR3 region: CASSYGTVSTDTQYF. In nucleotides, the CDR3 is TGTGCCAGCAGTTACGGGACAGTTAGCACAGATACGCAGTATTTT.